The sequence of this TCR beta chain was determined in a study of T cell responses to AZD1222 COVID-19 vaccine listed by TCRdb under 2021. Turning to the overall study: TCR sequencing was performed for about 250 trial participants, of whom 207 were given two doses of AZD1222 and around 26 were given two doses of MenACWY control vaccine. Trial participants were enrolled into age subgroups of 18-55, 56-69 and 70-plus years, which contained about 150, 28 and 57 TCR-sequenced participants, respectively.

Taken with the paper, the label for time point translates to: about 28 days (+/-7) after the second vaccine dose. Because spike-specific TCR depth and breadth did not differ between the two schedules, AZD1222 recipients who got a second dose at roughly 4 weeks were pooled with those who got a second dose at roughly 12 weeks. Samples from vaccinated people were obtained from the UK trials COV001 and COV002, which included a single-blind randomized controlled phase 2/3 trial of AZD1222 (ChAdOx1 nCoV-19) in healthy adults. Trial participant PBMC samples were collected at day 0 and day 28 after the second dose for TCRbeta chain sequencing. The CDR3 regions of human TCRbeta chains were subjected to immunosequencing. The paper's processing steps were these. Repertoire TCRs were matched against a reference library of SARS-CoV-2-specific TCRs generated with the MIRA antigen-specificity platform. Breadth meant the fraction of unique TCRs that were SARS-CoV-2-associated, whereas depth meant the fraction of total T cells that were SARS-CoV-2-associated. Using the MIRA data, each spike-specific TCR was assigned both to the spike region to which the TCR was reactive and to a CD4 or CD8 class. Log10-transformed breadth and depth values were compared by one-way ANOVA with Sidak's multiple comparisons tests. TCRdb re-hosts the immuneACCESS table, in-frame sequences only. Its copies lack some clones; in the studies checked, an unresolved V gene accounts for under half of them, and the cause for the rest is not known. V, J and clone size are those of that table, while D and trimming were read from the DNA. The sample table shows 70,000 to 80,000 clones, and around 82% are seen once. The ten largest account for about 50% of the sample.

Overall study outcomes, separate from this receptor: After two AZD1222 doses, both the breadth and the depth of spike-specific TCRs were significantly higher than at day 0 and than in MenACWY recipients. Because no day 14 peak-response samples were available, the repertoires could be characterized only after the peak T cell response. Most participants were white British and females outnumbered males, and the authors suggested that clonal diversity may have been underestimated. Epitopes outside the regions mutated in the B.1.351 and B.1.1.7 variants were reportedly recognized by nearly half of the unique spike-specific TCRs. Vaccine-associated CD4 TCRs spanned the whole spike protein, with dominant responses in regions 160-218 and 743-854. In the small 56-69-year group, the increase in depth fell short of significance, most likely because of low power. Conclusions about previously exposed vaccinees were limited because only six or seven AZD1222 recipients were SARS-CoV-2 seropositive at baseline.

From the cysteine up to the phenylalanine, the CDR3 has a length of 16 residues. Only the CDR3 region is kept as DNA, spanning 48 bases read in frame from base 1. Reading the germline V gene gives CDR1 MDHEN and CDR2 SYDVKM. Here V drops 2 bases and J drops 6 bases, and the junction holds 9 bases not matched to any gene. As to this clone: Its antigen specificity is not known. No quality values exist for individual bases; no much larger clone is one base distant.

The sample was peripheral blood, taken 28 days after the second AZD1222 dose. The origin of this receptor is an adult who received the AZD1222 COVID-19 vaccine. The chain is assembled from TRBV28 and TRBJ2-7; a stretch of 11 junction bases matches TRBD2. The DNA is as follows: TGTGCCAGCAGTTTACCTAGCGGGAGGCTCCTAGGCGAGCAGTACTTC. This encodes CASSLPSGRLLGEQYF.